This T cell receptor (beta chain) is from a study of blood T cell repertoires in COVID-19. Study background: COVID-19 samples, acute and convalescent, were from the United States, Italy and Spain.

Clones were read by immunoSEQ multiplex PCR, and TCRdb kept only the in-frame ones, dropping some. This sample carries 200,000 to 250,000 clones, 65% to 85% of them seen once, and the ten largest clones take approximately 2.5%. The germline CDR1 and CDR2 sequences are SGHTA and FQGNSA. V was trimmed by 5 bases and J by 2 bases, leaving 9 bases between them. This CDR3 region has 13 residues. V is TRBV7-2 and J is TRBJ1-1; D is possibly TRBD1 (5 bases). Sequences were obtained from peripheral blood. The TCR comes from a woman in her sixties with acute or convalescent COVID-19. The CDR3 sequence: CASSLTVNTEAFF. The CDR3 DNA reads as TGTGCCAGCAGCCTGACAGTTAACACTGAAGCTTTCTTT.